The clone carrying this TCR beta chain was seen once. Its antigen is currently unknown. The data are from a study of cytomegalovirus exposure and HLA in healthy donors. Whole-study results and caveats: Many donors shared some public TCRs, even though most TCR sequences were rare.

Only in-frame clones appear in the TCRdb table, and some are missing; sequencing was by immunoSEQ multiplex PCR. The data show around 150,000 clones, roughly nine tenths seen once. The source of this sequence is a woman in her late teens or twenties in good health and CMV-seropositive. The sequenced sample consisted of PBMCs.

The CDR3 spells CASSLVKGRSGNTIYF. As DNA, the CDR3 is TGTGCCAGCAGCTTAGTTAAGGGGCGATCTGGAAACACCATATATTTT. The chain is built from TRBV7-2 and TRBJ1-3; possible D gene TRBD1, 5 bases. CDR3 length: 16 amino acids. Germline CDR1 reads SGHTA; CDR2 reads FQGNSA. V lost 1 base, J lost 1 base, and 11 bases lay in between.